This T cell receptor beta chain is from a study of tumor and adjacent non-tumor tissue in lung cancer (dated by TCRdb to about 2018). Regarding the study in general: By cancer type, the cohort comprised 11 to 12 adenocarcinoma patients, 2 squamous cell carcinoma patients and 1 small cell lung cancer patient. More than 25 paired specimens, one tumor and one normal lung sample per patient, were profiled by TCRbeta CDR3 sequencing. Using bulk TCRbeta repertoires from around 15 lung cancer patients, the study set lung tumor tissue side by side with matched distant non-tumor lung tissue. Among the approximately 15 patients, ages ranged from roughly 30 to 85 years, roughly 10 were men and 5 were women, and disease was TNM stage I to III. Sequencing generated a total of more than 95 million productive TCRbeta reads, averaging about 4.17 million reads per sample. What the research found in general, with its limitations: TCR diversity was significantly higher in younger patients, and higher tumor TCR diversity was associated with shorter overall and disease-free survival. The sequencing platform is not named in the methods, and unique molecular identifiers are not mentioned. A significantly larger cumulative share of the repertoire was made up by the top 100 clones in normal lung than in tumor tissue. Significantly higher TCR diversity (inverse Simpson) was observed in tumor tissue than in normal lung tissue (about 410 vs 180, P = 0.0075, Mann-Whitney U test). Only 15 or so patients were included in the cohort, and the need for larger samples and more detailed clinical data was noted by the authors. Peripheral blood was not sequenced, so blood TCRbeta repertoires in these lung cancer patients were not examined.

Libraries were made using multiplex PCR. Sequencing took place on an Illumina HiSeq 2500. TCRbeta libraries were constructed through three rounds of nested PCR with primers (Table S4) according to protocols modified from ARM-PCR. Before sequencing, PCR products of 200-500 bp were cut from the gel and purified using the QIAquick gel extraction kit. The original pipeline was this. Reads were cleaned using Trimmomatic, were merged into complete CDR3 sequences using FLASH, and were assigned to V(D)J germline segments using MiTCR. VDJtools was used to compute clonal diversity as the inverse Simpson's index. In-frame sequences lacking a premature stop codon were counted as productive reads. TCRdb reworked the public reads: Q25 trimming with fastp, MiXCR clone assembly, productive beta chains retained. Rows merge per CDR3 protein into single entries with the most common DNA and genes. These V and J calls originate from TCRdb's pipeline instead of the authors' own analysis. For this sample there are under 140,000 distinct CDR3 sequences; 84% appear just once. Of the sample, 20% to 25% is held by the ten largest clones.

RNA was isolated from bulk unsorted tissue, and RNA quality was assessed with a NanoDrop ND-1000 and an Agilent 2100. Newly diagnosed lung cancer patients without prior chemotherapy who had been admitted for thoracic surgery in China between August and November 2014 were enrolled as donors. The study excluded patients who had received radiotherapy or chemotherapy before or who had another cancer at the same time. Surgical tissue pieces of 1-2 cm3 were preserved in RNAlater solution and were kept at -80 degrees C until use. The CDR3 has 12 amino acids, counting the end cysteine and phenylalanine. Only the CDR3 region is kept as DNA, spanning 36 bases read in frame from base 1. The junction shows trimming of 6 bases on V and 3 bases on J, and the gene matches do not reach 5 bases of it. Reading the germline V gene gives CDR1 SQVTM and CDR2 ANQGSEA. About this clonotype itself: Its antigen has not been determined. No much larger clone is present one base from it, and per-base qualities are unavailable.

This receptor chain uses TRBV29-1 and TRBJ2-7; TRBD2 fits 7 bases in the junction. The sequenced sample was lung tumor tissue. This receptor was identified in a man aged 65 to 79 with non-small cell lung cancer. The nucleotide sequence is TGCAGCGTCCGACTAGCCCACTACGAGCAGTACTTC. This sequence encodes CSVRLAHYEQYF.